A single sample gave rise to the 31 T cell receptor beta chains below, sequenced in a study of T cell clonality in common variable immunodeficiency. The method was immunoSEQ multiplex PCR; TCRdb's version includes in-frame clones alone and lacks a portion of them. The repertoire consists of tens of thousands of clones, none detected only once. The sample taken for sequencing was peripheral blood mononuclear cells. Every receptor here comes from a person aged 18-70 years in good health.

This clone was found many times. The read comes to an end 3 residues before the CDR3 does, leaving the germline J gene to fill in the end. The chain recombines TRBV20-1 with TRBJ2-5; 9 positions match TRBD1. The CDR3 has 15 amino acids. Trimming at V came to 3 bases and at J to 5 bases, leaving 10 bases not matched to a gene. CDR1 is DFQATT, CDR2 SNEGSKA, per germline (reference sequence). CDR3 DNA, as far as it was read: TGCAGTGCTAGTCAACCCCCGGGGACAGGGGAGACC. This codes for CSASQPPGTGET. The complete CDR3 protein is CSASQPPGTGETQYF.

This clone was observed at least ten times. The missing CDR3 end, 3 residues past where the read stops, is filled in from the germline J gene. The gene calls are TRBV3-1 (or the pseudogene TRBV3-2) and TRBJ2-7; weak D call: TRBD2 (7 bases). Trimming took 4 bases from V and 2 from J, leaving 21 bases between them. This CDR3 spans 17 amino acids. Germline CDR1 and CDR2: LGHDT and YNNKEL (reference sequence). This CDR3 is CASSLFSGGSTTYEQYF. The covered CDR3 bases are TGTGCCAGCAGCCTCTTCTCGGGGGGCTCAACAACCTACGAG.

This clone was picked up many times. The read comes to an end 3 residues before the CDR3 does, leaving the germline J gene to fill in the end. The chain employs TRBV7-3 and TRBJ1-5; D unresolved. The CDR3 contains 16 residues. Trimming stripped 3 bases from V and 0 bases from J, with 12 bases between. CDR1 is SGHTA and CDR2 is FQGTGA in the germline V gene. Partial CDR3 DNA: TGTGCCAGCAGCTTGTCGGCAGGATATAGCAATCAGCCC. Amino acids: CASSLSAGYSNQP. The whole CDR3 region reads CASSLSAGYSNQPQHF.

This clone was recorded many times. The CDR3 sequence is CASSPGLYEQYF. The covered CDR3 bases are TGTGCCAGCAGTCCGGGGTTATACGAG. The V gene is TRBV27, the J gene TRBJ2-7, with D possibly matching TRBD2 (5 bases). The missing CDR3 end, 3 residues past where the read stops, is filled in from the germline J gene. Germline-derived CDR1 and CDR2 are MNHEY and SMNVEV (reference sequence). Between the trimmed V and J ends, which lost 5 bases and 4 bases, there was a span of 9 bases. This CDR3 spans 12 amino acids.

The sample holds a few counts of this clone. Sequencing ends 3 residues short of the CDR3 end; the germline J gene provides the rest. The J gene is TRBJ1-1, the V gene TRBV7-2; no clear D gene. There are 13 residues in the CDR3. The ends were cut back, 7 bases at V and 5 bases at J, with 14 bases in the middle. Germline-derived CDR1 and CDR2 are SGHTA and FQGNSA. Here the CDR3 reads CASTERVGTEAFF. CDR3 DNA, as far as it was read: TGTGCCAGCACTGAGAGGGTTGGGACTGAA.

The CDR3 sequence: CASRAGLGNEKLFF. The part of the CDR3 DNA that was read is TGTGCCAGCAGAGCAGGGTTAGGAAATGAAAAA. The V and J genes are TRBV7-9 and TRBJ1-4; tentative D call: TRBD1 (5 bases). Sequencing ends 3 residues short of the CDR3 end; the germline J gene provides the rest. Germline CDR1 and CDR2: SEHNR and FQNEAQ (reference sequence). This CDR3 has 14 amino acids. Trimming removed 6 bases at V and 5 bases at J, with 13 bases between.

This clone was seen ten or more times. The sequenced CDR3 bases are TGTGCCAGCAGTGCCCTCATGGACAGTGAA. Residues: CASSALMDSE. The entire CDR3 sequence reads CASSALMDSEAFF. The rearrangement links TRBV6-1 to TRBJ1-1; D is perhaps TRBD1 (6 bases). Read sequence stops 3 residues before the CDR3 end, and the germline J gene provides the missing end. V lost 4 bases, J lost 7 bases, and 13 bases lay in between. The germline CDR1 and CDR2 sequences are MNHNS and SASEGT. The CDR3 runs 13 residues.

This clone has a count of ten or more. The read ends 3 residues early relative to the CDR3; the germline J gene fills the gap. V and J are TRBV20-1 and TRBJ2-4; D is uncertain. The CDR3 extends over 17 amino acids. With 4 bases removed from V and 6 bases from J, the gap between germline ends came to 25 bases. Per the germline V gene, CDR1 is DFQATT and CDR2 is SNEGSKA (reference sequence). The sequenced CDR3 bases are TGCAGTGCTACAGACTGGCCTCACGCCCTTCGTCCAAACATT. It is translated as CSATDWPHALRPNI. The CDR3 as a whole reads CSATDWPHALRPNIQYF.

This clone was seen repeatedly, ten times or more. Read data end 3 residues before the CDR3 end; the end is taken from the germline J gene. This sequence joins TRBV5-1 and TRBJ2-7; D is unclear. V shed 1 base and J shed 2 bases, with 4 bases lying between them. This CDR3 is built from 12 residues. Germline assignment: CDR1 SGHRS and CDR2 YFSETQ. The CDR3 sequence: CASSLRAYEQYF. The DNA read from the CDR3 is TGCGCCAGCAGCTTGAGGGCCTACGAG.

This clone is medium-sized. The read finishes 3 residues shy of the CDR3 end, and the germline J gene is used to complete it. The chain uses TRBV20-1 and TRBJ2-1; perhaps TRBD1 as D (8 bases). CDR1 and CDR2 (germline): DFQATT, SNEGSKA (reference sequence). The V end was cut by 5 bases, the J end by 3 bases, with 29 bases between. The CDR3 contains 19 residues. The chain's CDR3 is CSAPGTGGGASFLYNEQFF. The sequenced part of the CDR3 DNA is TGCAGTGCTCCCGGGACAGGAGGGGGGGCCTCTTTTCTCTACAATGAG.

This clone appeared a few times. The read falls 3 residues short of the CDR3 end, and the missing part is taken from the germline J gene. The V and J genes are TRBV6-4 and TRBJ2-1; maybe TRBD2 (6 bases). This CDR3 contains 15 residues. Germline-derived CDR1 and CDR2 are MRHNA and SNTAGT. The V and J ends lost 5 bases and 2 bases respectively, with 13 bases between them. Incomplete CDR3 DNA: TGTGCCAGCAGTACCGGGACTGGGGCCTACAATGAG. Its protein product is CASSTGTGAYNE. The full CDR3 reads CASSTGTGAYNEQFF.

This clone was counted only a few times. From the germline J gene comes the end of the CDR3, since the read stops 3 residues before it. Other DNA variants within this sample encode the same CDR3. The chain carries TRBV7-3 and TRBJ2-1; maybe TRBD2 (6 bases). Germline V gives CDR1 SGHTA, CDR2 FQGTGA. This CDR3 comprises 14 residues. V lost 5 bases, J lost 4 bases, and 12 bases lay in between. CDR3 sequence reads: CASSPGLAYNEQFF. The CDR3 DNA, read in part, is TGTGCCAGCAGCCCGGGGCTAGCGTACAATGAG.

Concerning this clone itself: The sequenced fragment ends 3 residues before the CDR3 boundary, so the rest is inferred from the germline J gene. The genes are TRBV11-3 and TRBJ2-1; D not certain. The length of the CDR3 is 14 residues. Trimming pared 5 bases from V and 4 bases from J, leaving 12 bases between. Germline CDR1 is SGHNT and CDR2 is YENEEA. CDR3 loop: CASSPGGLYNEQFF. The part of the CDR3 DNA that was read is TGTGCCAGCAGCCCTGGCGGCTTATACAATGAG.

This clone was recorded a few times. The CDR3 end lies 3 residues beyond the end of the read and is filled in from the germline J gene. The genes are TRBV18 and TRBJ2-7; 7 nucleotides match TRBD2. CDR1 is KGHSH and CDR2 is LQKENI in the germline V gene. The trim removed 0 bases at V and 1 base at J, leaving 6 bases unmatched. The CDR3 sequence is 16 residues long. The covered CDR3 bases are TGTGCCAGCTCACCACCGAGCGGGGAGAAGTCCTACGAG. It yields the protein CASSPPSGEKSYE. The entire CDR3 protein reads CASSPPSGEKSYEQYF.

Notes on this clone: The read finishes 3 residues shy of the CDR3 end, and the germline J gene is used to complete it. The chain employs TRBV5-1 and TRBJ2-1; D may be TRBD1 (5 bases). The germline V gene has CDR1 SGHRS and CDR2 YFSETQ. CDR3 length: 11 amino acids. Deletions cut 6 bases from V and 6 bases from J, with 7 bases between. Here the CDR3 reads CASIRGNEQFF. The CDR3 bases that were read are TGCGCCAGCATAAGGGGCAATGAG.

This clone showed up many times. The read is 3 residues too short to cover the CDR3 end, so that end is filled in from the germline J gene. The chain links TRBV5-6 to TRBJ2-1; 9 bases are shared with TRBD1. V trimming: 0 bases; J trimming: 4 bases; junction bases outside the gene matches: 2. CDR3 length: 15 residues. Germline loops: CDR1 SGHDT, CDR2 YYEEEE. CDR3 residues: CASSLEQGAYNEQFF. CDR3 DNA (partial): TGTGCCAGCAGCTTGGAACAGGGGGCGTACAATGAG.

At least ten counts were recorded for this clone. The CDR3 end lies 3 residues beyond the end of the read and is filled in from the germline J gene. The V call is TRBV11-3, the J call TRBJ2-3; the D is unclear. V lost 4 bases and J lost 1, with 6 bases in between. Germline V gene data show CDR1 as SGHNT and CDR2 as YENEEA. The CDR3 consists of 13 residues. The sequenced CDR3 bases are TGTGCCAGCAGCTCTAAAGGCACAGATACG. It specifies CASSSKGTDT. The entire CDR3 reads CASSSKGTDTQYF.

This clone was counted at least ten times. The read comes to an end 3 residues before the CDR3 does, leaving the germline J gene to fill in the end. This chain links TRBV6-4 with TRBJ2-2, with a possible D match to TRBD1 (8 bases). CDR3 length: 15 amino acids. Trimming left V 3 bases short and J 3 bases short, with 11 bases between. Germline assignment: CDR1 MRHNA and CDR2 SNTAGT. CDR3 bases read: TGTGCCAGCAGTGAAACAGGGGGGGACACCGGGGAG. It yields the protein CASSETGGDTGE. The complete CDR3 reads CASSETGGDTGELFF.

A note on this clone: Sequencing ends 3 residues short of the CDR3 end; the germline J gene provides the rest. The chain joins TRBV7-9 to TRBJ1-1, with TRBD1 matching over 7 bases. Germline CDR1 is SEHNR and CDR2 is FQNEAQ (reference sequence). This CDR3 spans 13 amino acids. V lost 6 bases to trimming and J lost 5 bases; unmatched junction nucleotides: 6. The CDR3 reads CASRDQGGTEAFF. The part of the CDR3 DNA that was read is TGTGCCAGCAGGGATCAGGGGGGAACTGAA.

Many counts were recorded for this clone. The DNA ends 3 residues before the CDR3 does, and the rest of the CDR3 is filled in from the germline J gene. The rearrangement uses TRBV7-8 and TRBJ1-6, with D possibly matching TRBD1 (6 bases). The CDR3 is 14 amino acids. Germline-derived CDR1 and CDR2 are SGHVS and FQNEAQ. V was shortened by 5 bases and J by 6 bases, with 11 bases between the two germline ends. The sequenced part of the CDR3 DNA is TGTGCCAGCAGCCAAGGGGGGGGTAATTCACCC. Translating it yields CASSQGGGNSP. The CDR3 in full is CASSQGGGNSPLHF.

This clone was recorded at least ten times. The CDR3 end lies 3 residues beyond the end of the read and is filled in from the germline J gene. This rearrangement joins TRBV7-3 to TRBJ1-4, with 9 bases matching TRBD1. Per germline, CDR1 SGHTA and CDR2 FQGTGA. Trimming cost V 4 bases and J 4 bases; bases outside gene matches: 13. The CDR3 is made up of 18 amino acids. Incomplete CDR3 DNA: TGTGCCAGCAGCTCCCCTCCTCCGGGACAGGGAGATAATGAAAAA. It encodes CASSSPPPGQGDNEK. The whole CDR3 protein is CASSSPPPGQGDNEKLFF.

In regard to this clone: The sequenced fragment ends 3 residues before the CDR3 boundary, so the rest is inferred from the germline J gene. The chain links TRBV5-1 to TRBJ2-1, with 11 nucleotides matching TRBD2. CDR1 is SGHRS, CDR2 YFSETQ, per germline. CDR3 length equals 16 residues. V lost 2 bases and J lost 4; bases outside the gene matches: 5. This chain's CDR3 is CASSFLAGGGYNEQFF. Partial CDR3 DNA: TGCGCCAGCAGCTTCCTAGCGGGGGGAGGGTACAATGAG.

This clone showed up many times. The sequence runs out 3 residues before the end of the CDR3; the remainder is reconstructed from the germline J gene. This rearrangement joins TRBV6-2 or TRBV6-3 to TRBJ2-7; no reliable D call. V was trimmed by 0 bases and J by 0 bases, leaving 6 bases between them. The CDR3 extends over 14 amino acids. Looked up from germline, CDR1 is MNHEY and CDR2 is SVGEGT. The part of the CDR3 DNA that was read is TGTGCCAGCAGTTACTCCGCAGTCTCCTACGAG. Protein: CASSYSAVSYE. The full CDR3 protein is CASSYSAVSYEQYF.

Regarding this clone: The read falls 3 residues short of the CDR3 end, and the missing part is taken from the germline J gene. The chain recombines TRBV6-1 with TRBJ1-3; D not certain. The CDR3 covers 13 residues. Trimming stripped 4 bases from V and 4 bases from J, with 8 bases between. In germline, CDR1 is MNHNS, CDR2 SASEGT. The sequenced part of the CDR3 DNA is TGTGCCAGCAGTGGACTTTCGGGAAACACC. Encoded protein: CASSGLSGNT. The CDR3 reads in full as CASSGLSGNTIYF.

This clone came up many times. The read ends 3 residues early relative to the CDR3; the germline J gene fills the gap. V and J are TRBV6-2 or TRBV6-3 and TRBJ1-1; weak D call: TRBD1 (5 bases). This CDR3 is 13 amino acids long. V lost 7 bases, J lost 5 bases, and 14 bases lay in between. The germline V gene encodes CDR1 MNHEY and CDR2 SVGEGT. The sequenced part of the CDR3 DNA is TGTGCCAGCACCTACGATGGGGGGACTGAA. Protein sequence: CASTYDGGTE. The whole CDR3 reads CASTYDGGTEAFF.

The table lists this clone with many counts. The CDR3 end lies 3 residues beyond the end of the read and is filled in from the germline J gene. The chain links TRBV2 to TRBJ2-3, with a possible D match to TRBD1 (5 bases). Looked up from germline, CDR1 is SNHLY and CDR2 is FYNNEI. The CDR3 length is 15 residues. V was trimmed by 6 bases and J by 4 bases, leaving 17 bases between them. CDR3 DNA (partial): TGTGCCAGCAGGGATTGGACAAGACGGGCAGATACG. This gives the protein CASRDWTRRADT. The entire CDR3 sequence reads CASRDWTRRADTQYF. The complete variable domain, with remaining parts taken from reference TRBV2 and TRBJ2-3, reads EPEVTQTPSHQVTQMGQEVILRCVPISNHLYFYWYRQILGQKVEFLVSFYNNEISEKSEIFDDQFSVERPDGSNFTLKIRSTKLEDSAMYFCASRDWTRRADTQYFGPGTRLTVL.

There are many counts of this clone. With the read ending 3 residues before the CDR3 end, the germline J gene is used to fill in that end. The gene calls are TRBV12-3 or TRBV12-4 and TRBJ2-7; D is perhaps TRBD2 (5 bases). V dropped 2 bases and J dropped 4 bases, with 6 bases sitting between them. The CDR3 loop spans 12 amino acids. CDR3 region: CASSLRGYEQYF. CDR3 bases read: TGTGCCAGCAGTTTACGGGGTTACGAG.

The sample holds a few counts of this clone. The covered CDR3 bases are TGTGCCAGCAATGACAGGGAGGAA. Amino acid sequence: CASNDREE. The complete CDR3 reads CASNDREEAFF. V and J are TRBV6-1 and TRBJ1-1; 7 nucleotides line up with TRBD1. The CDR3 end lies 3 residues beyond the end of the read and is filled in from the germline J gene. The CDR3 loop spans 11 amino acids. Germline CDR1 is MNHNS and CDR2 is SASEGT.

Many counts were recorded for this clone. The read terminates 3 residues before the CDR3 end, so the remaining end is supplied by the germline J gene. The chain has TRBV7-2 and TRBJ1-2; D is perhaps TRBD1 (5 bases). V was pared by 3 bases and J by 0 bases, with 8 bases between. This CDR3 comprises 14 residues. Germline CDR1 reads SGHTA; CDR2 reads FQGNSA. The part of the CDR3 DNA that was read is TGTGCCAGCAGCTTTGACAGAGCTAACTATGGC. Translated, it gives CASSFDRANYG. The whole CDR3 is CASSFDRANYGYTF.

This clone was seen at least ten times. Coverage ceases 3 residues before the CDR3 finishes, and the germline J gene fills in the end. The chain couples TRBV20-1 to TRBJ2-3; possible D gene TRBD2, 5 bases. Between the trimmed V and J ends, which lost 8 bases and 1 base, there was a span of 10 bases. The germline CDR1 and CDR2 sequences are DFQATT and SNEGSKA (reference sequence). The length of the CDR3 is 12 residues. The CDR3: CSSGIRTDTQYF. The DNA read from the CDR3 is TGCAGTTCGGGGATTCGCACAGATACG.

Regarding this clone: One base away lies a much larger clone, so this may be a sequencing read error. The read is 3 residues too short to cover the CDR3 end, so that end is filled in from the germline J gene. The sample contains more than one DNA sequence encoding this CDR3. V and J are TRBV6-1 and TRBJ1-3; D remains unclear. Germline V gives CDR1 MNHNS, CDR2 SASEGT. CDR3 length: 17 residues. Here the CDR3 reads CASSEGRVGVSGNTIYF. Incomplete CDR3 DNA: TGTGCCAGCAGTGAAGGCCGGGTCGGGGTTTCTGGAAACACG.